The 16 T cell receptor beta chains given below trace back to one sample, sequenced in a study of CD8 T cells in ankylosing spondylitis. Findings and caveats of the study: Ankylosing spondylitis blood appeared to carry a characteristic TCR beta motif of roughly 8 highly homologous variants.

Their recognized antigens are unknown. TCRdb reprocessed the 5' RACE reads with MiXCR, giving one entry per CDR3 protein. The data hold 500,000 to 550,000 distinct CDR3 sequences, with roughly 13% observed a single time. Sequenced sample: blood, either unsorted or a sorted T cell fraction (not recorded which). The receptors were sampled from a male donor with ankylosing spondylitis.

This chain joins TRBV20-1 and TRBJ2-4, with 12 bases lining up with TRBD1. J was trimmed by 5 bases and V by 0 bases; bases with no gene match: 5. This CDR3 is 16 amino acids long. Germline V lookup: CDR1 DFQATT, CDR2 SNEGSKA (reference sequence). The chain's CDR3 is CSARDRDRGLENIQYF. In DNA, the CDR3 is TGCAGTGCTAGAGATAGGGACAGGGGGCTGGAAAACATTCAGTACTTC.

This clonotype has only a few counts. The V gene is TRBV20-1, the J gene TRBJ1-1; D call uncertain. Germline CDR1 reads DFQATT; CDR2 reads SNEGSKA (reference sequence). The CDR3 has 11 amino acids. V was shortened by 5 bases and J by 2 bases, with 6 bases between the two germline ends. For the CDR3, the DNA is TGCAGTGCTGGCCCCAACACTGAAGCTTTCTTT. Amino acid sequence: CSAGPNTEAFF.

V usage is TRBV7-8 and J usage is TRBJ1-3; D remains unclear. Trimming stripped 5 bases from V and 0 bases from J, with 8 bases between. Germline V lookup: CDR1 SGHVS, CDR2 FQNEAQ. This CDR3 is built from 14 residues. CDR3 DNA sequence: TGTGCCAGCAGCAACAATCCCTCTGGAAACACCATATATTTT. Amino acids: CASSNNPSGNTIYF.

The rearrangement joins TRBV7-9 to TRBJ2-3, with TRBD1 matching 7 bases. V was pared by 7 bases and J by 2 bases, with 15 bases of the junction left unmatched. CDR3 size: 17 residues. CDR1 and CDR2 from the germline V gene are SEHNR and FQNEAQ (reference sequence). In DNA, the CDR3 is TGTGCCAGCAACTGGGGACCGCAGGGGGTGGACACAGATACGCAGTATTTT. Amino acid sequence: CASNWGPQGVDTDTQYF.

This clonotype was seen at least ten times. The chain employs TRBV27 and TRBJ2-1, with a possible D match to TRBD2 (6 bases). The CDR3 totals 12 residues. Per the germline V gene, CDR1 is MNHEY and CDR2 is SMNVEV (reference sequence). V gave up 5 bases and J gave up 12 bases, with 14 bases separating them. CDR3 nucleotides: TGTGCCAGCAGTGAAGGGCGGGGAGTGCAGTTCTTC. Translating it yields CASSEGRGVQFF.

This clonotype was seen more than once but under ten times. In DNA form, the CDR3 reads TGTGCCAGCAGTTCAGGGGTTTATCGTGGGGCCAACGTCCTGACTTTC. Its protein product is CASSSGVYRGANVLTF. The V call is TRBV12-3 or TRBV12-4, the J call TRBJ2-6; weak D call: TRBD1 (6 bases). Deletions cut 4 bases from V and 3 bases from J, with 13 bases between. This CDR3 is 16 amino acids long.

This clonotype was found many times. J is TRBJ2-5 and V is TRBV2, with D maybe TRBD2 (6 bases). With 8 bases removed from V and 2 bases from J, the gap between germline ends came to 9 bases. Germline values: CDR1 SNHLY, CDR2 FYNNEI. The CDR3 covers 12 residues. CDR3 residues: CASGGSQETQYF. CDR3 nucleotides: TGTGCCAGCGGGGGGAGTCAAGAGACCCAGTACTTC. Full variable domain (rest looked up from reference TRBV2 and TRBJ2-5): EPEVTQTPSHQVTQMGQEVILRCVPISNHLYFYWYRQILGQKVEFLVSFYNNEISEKSEIFDDQFSVERPDGSNFTLKIRSTKLEDSAMYFCASGGSQETQYFGPGTRLLVL.

In its sample, this clonotype was seen a few times. V and J are TRBV11-2 and TRBJ2-3; D is unclear. Germline loops: CDR1 SGHAT, CDR2 FQNNGV. The CDR3 has 16 amino acids. The V gene lost 5 bases and the J gene lost 1 base, with 16 bases spanning the gap. The CDR3 sequence: CASSLLSGMGTDTQYF. CDR3 coding DNA: TGTGCCAGCAGCCTTCTCAGTGGGATGGGCACAGATACGCAGTATTTT.

The chain carries TRBV5-5 and TRBJ2-1, with D uncertain. The V end was cut by 2 bases, the J end by 8 bases, with 14 bases between. Germline lookup yields CDR1 SGHKS and CDR2 YYEKEE (reference sequence). There are 14 residues in the CDR3. In DNA form, the CDR3 reads TGTGCCAGCAGCTTTGGTAGTAGCAGATATGAGCAGTTCTTC. It codes for CASSFGSSRYEQFF.

In its sample, this clonotype was seen a few times. This sequence joins TRBV20-1 and TRBJ2-3; no clear D. With 6 bases removed from V and 2 bases from J, the gap between germline ends came to 6 bases. CDR3 length: 11 amino acids. Germline CDR1 reads DFQATT; CDR2 reads SNEGSKA (reference sequence). CDR3 coding DNA: TGCAGTGCCCTGCCCACAGATACGCAGTATTTT. Protein sequence: CSALPTDTQYF.

The genes are TRBV7-9 and TRBJ1-2, with 7 bases identical to TRBD1. Germline V gene sequence: CDR1 SEHNR, CDR2 FQNEAQ (reference sequence). Trimming at V came to 5 bases and at J to 4 bases, leaving 10 bases not matched to a gene. The CDR3 consists of 15 residues. The DNA for the CDR3 is TGTGCCAGCAGCCAAAATCGAGACAGGGTCTATGGCTACACCTTC. Protein sequence: CASSQNRDRVYGYTF.

This clonotype has at least ten counts. V gene TRBV5-1 combines with J gene TRBJ2-1, with 9 bases fitting TRBD2. The CDR3 runs to 14 residues. J lost 5 bases, V lost 4 bases, and 4 bases had no gene match. Germline V gives CDR1 SGHRS, CDR2 YFSETQ. CDR3 region: CASSQGLANNEQFF. CDR3 DNA sequence: TGCGCCAGCAGCCAAGGACTAGCGAACAATGAGCAGTTCTTC.

This clonotype came up a few times. The CDR3: CASTRAARETQYF. CDR3 nucleotides: TGCGCCAGCACTCGGGCGGCGAGAGAGACCCAGTACTTC. The rearrangement joins TRBV10-2 to TRBJ2-5; no clear D gene. This CDR3 comprises 13 residues. Germline V lookup: CDR1 WSHSY, CDR2 SAAADI. Trimming cost V 7 bases and J 4 bases, with 13 bases left between them.

In its sample, this clonotype was seen many times. This rearrangement joins TRBV4-2 to TRBJ2-1, with D unclear. CDR1 and CDR2 (germline): LGHNA, YNFKEQ. The CDR3 has 13 residues. Trimming removed 3 bases at V and 5 bases at J, with 8 bases between. CDR3 in amino acids: CASSQGWNNEQFF. DNA for the CDR3: TGTGCCAGCAGCCAGGGGTGGAACAATGAGCAGTTCTTC.

Only a few counts were recorded for this clonotype. The chain has TRBV6-1 and TRBJ2-3; TRBD1 agrees at 9 bases. The CDR3 has 15 residues. CDR1 and CDR2 from the germline V gene are MNHNS and SASEGT. The trim removed 6 bases at V and 1 base at J, leaving 5 bases unmatched. The CDR3 protein is CASSRRDRGTDTQYF. DNA for the CDR3: TGTGCCAGCAGCCGCCGGGACAGGGGCACAGATACGCAGTATTTT.

The V gene is TRBV2, the J gene TRBJ2-3, with TRBD1 matching over 11 bases. Germline loops: CDR1 SNHLY, CDR2 FYNNEI. J gave up 4 bases and V 4 bases, and 1 base lay outside the gene matches. There are 14 residues in the CDR3. The CDR3 DNA reads as TGTGCCAGCAGTGGGACAGGGGGCCCAGATACGCAGTATTTT. Its translation: CASSGTGGPDTQYF.